These 22 T cell receptor beta chains were sequenced from one sample in a study of T cell repertoires in aging, cancer and after chemotherapy. Amplification of TCR beta used genomic DNA extracted from peripheral blood. Multiplex touch-down PCR with TRB-A/B primers amplified rearranged V-D-J TRB sequences. TCRdb ran MiXCR on the multiplex PCR reads and lists one entry per CDR3 protein. The sample includes almost 3,000 distinct CDR3 sequences, approximately 31% of them seen just once. The specimen was blood. The receptors derive from a human donor with a solid tumor.

By frequency in the sample, this clonotype is large. The chain joins TRBV6-5 to TRBJ1-2; possibly TRBD1 for D (5 bases). CDR1 and CDR2 from the germline V gene are MNHEY and SVGAGI. The CDR3 is 16 residues long. V shed 2 bases and J shed 5 bases, with 18 bases lying between them. The CDR3 region has the DNA TGTGCCAGCAGTTACGGGTCAGGGCGAATACGGTATGGCTACACCTTC. This codes for CASSYGSGRIRYGYTF.

This clonotype was detected once. The chain carries TRBV19 and TRBJ1-1, with 9 nucleotides matching TRBD1. The CDR3 consists of 14 residues. From germline, CDR1 is LNHDA and CDR2 SQIVND (reference sequence). The junction had 6 bases not matched to a gene; V was cut back by 4 bases and J by 6 bases. The CDR3 sequence: CASSKQGAGPEAFF. CDR3 sequence (DNA): TGTGCCAGTAGTAAACAGGGGGCGGGCCCTGAAGCTTTCTTT. Using reference TRBV19 and TRBJ1-1 for the parts outside the CDR3, the full variable domain is DGGITQSPKYLFRKEGQNVTLSCEQNLNHDAMYWYRQDPGQGLRLIYYSQIVNDFQKGDIAEGYSVSREKKESFPLTVTSAQKNPTAFYLCASSKQGAGPEAFFGQGTRLTVV.

This chain links TRBV15 with TRBJ2-5; D is possibly TRBD2 (6 bases). Germline V gene sequence: CDR1 LNHNV, CDR2 YYDKDF (reference sequence). The germline V and J ends were trimmed by 8 bases and 2 bases, with 18 bases remaining between them. The CDR3 loop spans 15 amino acids. In DNA form, the CDR3 reads TGTGCCACCGCAGCGTTCGGAGGGTTTCAAGAGACCCAGTACTTC. As protein: CATAAFGGFQETQYF.

By sample fraction, this clonotype is medium-sized. V is TRBV12-3 or TRBV12-4 and J is TRBJ1-6; tentatively, D is TRBD1 (6 bases). The germline V and J ends were trimmed by 7 bases and 10 bases, with 14 bases remaining between them. The CDR3 sequence is 13 residues long. As DNA, the CDR3 is TGTGCCAGCACCCGACAGGAGGGGTCACCCCTCCACTTT. This codes for CASTRQEGSPLHF.

The chain combines TRBV28 with TRBJ1-1; 7 bases are a match to TRBD1. Germline V gene data show CDR1 as MDHEN and CDR2 as SYDVKM. The CDR3 has 15 amino acids. With 6 bases clipped from V and 5 bases from J, the junction kept 12 bases outside the gene matches. This chain's CDR3 is CASSPRTGRGTEAFF. DNA of the CDR3: TGTGCCAGCAGCCCGAGGACAGGTAGGGGGACTGAAGCTTTCTTT.

The chain couples TRBV29-1 to TRBJ1-1; D not resolved. Trimming took 3 bases from V and 0 from J, leaving 5 bases between them. Germline lookup yields CDR1 SQVTM and CDR2 ANQGSEA. The CDR3 is 12 amino acids. DNA of the CDR3: TGCAGCGTTGACGGGCTGAACACTGAAGCTTTCTTT. Its translation is CSVDGLNTEAFF.

The table lists this clonotype with a few counts. The chain links TRBV20-1 to TRBJ1-2; tentative D call: TRBD1 (5 bases). Trimming removed 1 base at V and 2 bases at J, with 14 bases between. The CDR3 loop spans 15 amino acids. Germline CDR1 and CDR2: DFQATT and SNEGSKA (reference sequence). CDR3 coding DNA: TGCAGTGCTAGAGCCCAGGGTAGGGGCAACTATGGCTACACCTTC. Translation gives CSARAQGRGNYGYTF.

J is TRBJ2-7 and V is TRBV20-1, with D unresolved. The CDR3 has 12 residues. V lost 5 bases and J lost 3, with 11 bases in between. CDR1 is DFQATT, CDR2 SNEGSKA, per germline (reference sequence). In DNA, the CDR3 is TGCAGTGCTGGTCTTCGCGGCTACGAGCAGTACTTC. Its protein is CSAGLRGYEQYF.

This clonotype was picked up a small number of times. J is TRBJ2-1 and V is TRBV7-6, with 7 bases matching TRBD1. Per germline, CDR1 SGHVS and CDR2 FNYEAQ. The CDR3 sequence is 15 residues long. The V gene end was trimmed by 4 bases and the J gene end by 6 bases; junction bases not matched to a gene: 9. CDR3 nucleotide sequence: TGTGCCAGCAGCTCAGGGGGTGTTGGGGCCAATGAGCAGTTCTTC. Translating it yields CASSSGGVGANEQFF. Combining the CDR3 with reference TRBV7-6 and TRBJ2-1 gives the whole variable domain GAGVSQSPRYKVTKRGQDVALRCDPISGHVSLYWYRQALGQGPEFLTYFNYEAQQDKSGLPNDRFSAERPEGSISTLTIQRTEQRDSAMYRCASSSGGVGANEQFFGPGTRLTVL.

This clonotype was counted only a few times. This chain links TRBV5-4 with TRBJ2-7, with 10 bases aligning to TRBD2. The CDR3 is made up of 17 amino acids. Germline assignment: CDR1 SGHNT and CDR2 YYREEE (reference sequence). J was trimmed by 3 bases and V by 3 bases; bases with no gene match: 12. The CDR3 DNA reads as TGTGCCAGCAGCTCGGGCGTAGCGGGAGGACCTGGCTACGAGCAGTACTTC. Translating it yields CASSSGVAGGPGYEQYF.

Sample share makes this clonotype large (0.1 to 1%). The gene calls are TRBV6-5 and TRBJ1-6; TRBD1 matches at 7 bases. This CDR3 region has 15 residues. Unmatched junction bases numbered 3, after V lost 4 bases and J lost 3 bases. CDR1 is MNHEY, CDR2 SVGAGI, per germline. CDR3 nucleotides: TGTGCCAGCAGTTCGGGACAGTACTATAATTCACCCCTCCACTTT. Its protein is CASSSGQYYNSPLHF.

This clonotype qualifies as medium-sized. The chain couples TRBV20-1 to TRBJ1-1; D call uncertain. Trimming removed 2 bases at V and 0 bases at J, with 10 bases between. Per the germline V gene, CDR1 is DFQATT and CDR2 is SNEGSKA (reference sequence). The CDR3 covers 14 residues. As DNA, the CDR3 is TGCAGTGCTAGACGACCCCGAGTGAACACTGAAGCTTTCTTT. Protein sequence: CSARRPRVNTEAFF.

Notes on this clonotype: A much larger clone sits a single nucleotide away, making a read error possible. The rearrangement uses TRBV30 and TRBJ2-7, with a weak D call TRBD2 (6 bases). V lost 2 bases, J lost 3 bases, and 11 bases lay in between. The length of the CDR3 is 13 residues. Germline loops: CDR1 GTSNPN, CDR2 SVGIG (reference sequence). CDR3 region: CAWSWGVLYEQYF. The CDR3 bases are TGTGCCTGGAGTTGGGGGGTTCTCTACGAGCAGTACTTC.

In this sample, this clonotype is medium-sized. The chain links TRBV19 to TRBJ2-7, with D perhaps being TRBD1 or TRBD2 (5 bases each). The CDR3 has 14 residues. The V gene lost 6 bases and the J gene lost 0 bases, with 12 bases spanning the gap. Germline V gives CDR1 LNHDA, CDR2 SQIVND (reference sequence). CDR3 sequence (DNA): TGTGCCAGTAGATCGGGGCAGCTCTCCTACGAGCAGTACTTC. Protein sequence: CASRSGQLSYEQYF.

This clonotype was detected a few times. The V gene is TRBV19, the J gene TRBJ1-1; possible D gene TRBD1, 5 bases. Trimming cost V 3 bases and J 1 base, with 12 bases left between them. Germline V gene data show CDR1 as LNHDA and CDR2 as SQIVND (reference sequence). The CDR3 totals 15 residues. Here the CDR3 DNA reads TGTGCCAGTAGTATCTCAGGGATAGGGAACACTGAAGCTTTCTTT. Encoded protein: CASSISGIGNTEAFF.

This rearrangement joins TRBV28 to TRBJ2-7, with 9 bases lining up with TRBD2. CDR1 MDHEN and CDR2 SYDVKM come from the germline V gene. After removal of 8 bases from V and 0 bases from J, the junction contained 5 bases not matched to a gene. The CDR3 consists of 14 residues. DNA for the CDR3: TGTGCCAGCCCCTCGACTAGCGGCTCCTACGAGCAGTACTTC. Its protein product is CASPSTSGSYEQYF.

The J gene is TRBJ1-5, the V gene TRBV28; possibly TRBD1 for D (5 bases). Germline-derived CDR1 and CDR2 are MDHEN and SYDVKM. The CDR3 sequence is 14 residues long. Trimming removed 7 bases from V and 7 bases from J, with 17 bases in between. CDR3 sequence: CASTLSGKGQPQHF. The CDR3 nucleotides read TGTGCCAGCACCCTTTCGGGGAAGGGGCAGCCCCAGCATTTT. Looking up the rest from reference TRBV28 and TRBJ1-5 gives the full variable domain: DVKVTQSSRYLVKRTGEKVFLECVQDMDHENMFWYRQDPGLGLRLIYFSYDVKMKEKGDIPEGYSVSREKKERFSLILESASTNQTSMYLCASTLSGKGQPQHFGDGTRLSIL.

This clonotype was seen a few times. V usage is TRBV19 and J usage is TRBJ2-7; perhaps TRBD2 as D (6 bases). Germline V gives CDR1 LNHDA, CDR2 SQIVND (reference sequence). The CDR3 totals 15 residues. Trimming left V 8 bases short and J 0 bases short, with 17 bases between. CDR3 sequence (DNA): TGTGCCAGTCGATTCGTCGGGAGCGACTCCTACGAGCAGTACTTC. It encodes CASRFVGSDSYEQYF.

By sample fraction, this clonotype is medium-sized (0.01 to 0.1%). The chain combines TRBV19 with TRBJ1-2; 8 positions match TRBD1. The CDR3 is made up of 13 amino acids. V was pared by 6 bases and J by 4 bases, with 4 bases of the junction left unmatched. Germline V gives CDR1 LNHDA, CDR2 SQIVND (reference sequence). The CDR3 DNA is TGTGCCAGTAGGCCCGGGACAGGCTATGGCTACACCTTC. Amino acids: CASRPGTGYGYTF.

This clonotype showed up just a few times. J is TRBJ2-3 and V is TRBV5-1; 8 bases fit TRBD2. This CDR3 contains 13 residues. CDR1 SGHRS and CDR2 YFSETQ come from the germline V gene. The V and J ends lost 4 bases and 3 bases, in that order; junction bases with no gene match: 1. CDR3 DNA sequence: TGCGCCAGCAGCCCTAGCGGGACAGATACGCAGTATTTT. Translating it yields CASSPSGTDTQYF.

The rearrangement links TRBV6-6 to TRBJ2-1, with D possibly TRBD1 on 6 matching bases. V was clipped by 9 bases and J by 4 bases, with 19 bases between them. Germline CDR1 reads MNHNY; CDR2 reads SVGAGI (reference sequence). The CDR3 runs 15 residues. The CDR3 DNA sequence: TGTGCCAGTATAAGGGGGATGGGGTTATACAATGAGCAGTTCTTC. It translates to CASIRGMGLYNEQFF.

J is TRBJ2-1 and V is TRBV6-1; D remains ambiguous. Trimming took off 7 bases at V and 4 bases at J, with 17 bases between the two ends. The CDR3 spans 15 residues. The germline CDR1 and CDR2 sequences are MNHNS and SASEGT. CDR3 bases: TGTGCCAGCACCTCTGACTGGTCACGGTACAATGAGCAGTTCTTC. Protein product: CASTSDWSRYNEQFF.